These 19 T cell receptor beta chains originate from one sample sequenced in a study. TCRdb itself ran the RT-PCR reads through MiXCR, one entry per CDR3 protein. The table records about 680,000 distinct CDR3 sequences, 14% of them present only once. The specimen sequenced was memory CD4+ T cells from blood. These receptors were taken from a female donor in good health, serving as a healthy control.

This clonotype was detected only a few times. The chain combines TRBV5-1 with TRBJ2-3; the D call may be TRBD1 or TRBD2 (5 bases each). The ends were cut back, 5 bases at V and 2 bases at J, with 27 bases in the middle. CDR3 length equals 19 residues. CDR1 and CDR2 from the germline V gene are SGHRS and YFSETQ. The CDR3, as DNA: TGCGCCAGCAGTCATGACCGACCCCGGGGCAGCCCCGACACAGATACGCAGTATTTT. Its translation: CASSHDRPRGSPDTDTQYF.

This clonotype was observed many times. The chain joins TRBV6-5 to TRBJ2-5; D may be TRBD1 (5 bases). Trimming took 5 bases from V and 10 from J, leaving 17 bases between them. Germline CDR1 is MNHEY and CDR2 is SVGAGI. The CDR3 is 13 residues long. The DNA of the CDR3 is TGTGCCAGCAGTGACAGCTACAGTAGGGGCCAGTACTTC. Its protein is CASSDSYSRGQYF.

This clonotype was seen more than once but under ten times. This chain uses TRBV5-8 with TRBJ2-3; maybe TRBD2 (5 bases). CDR1 and CDR2 from the germline V gene are SGHTS and YDEGEE. The CDR3 has 15 residues. V was clipped by 0 bases and J by 5 bases, with 13 bases between them. CDR3 protein: CASSLGSVPKDTQYF. CDR3 sequence (DNA): TGTGCCAGCAGCTTGGGTAGCGTTCCAAAAGATACGCAGTATTTT.

The table lists this clonotype with a few counts. CDR3 DNA: TGTGCCAGCAGCCCTCCAGGTCCTAATGAAAAACTGTTTTTT. It encodes CASSPPGPNEKLFF. The chain joins TRBV9 to TRBJ1-4; D unresolved. Germline CDR1 and CDR2: SGDLS and YYNGEE. Trimming pared 4 bases from V and 3 bases from J, leaving 10 bases between. CDR3 length equals 14 residues.

This clonotype was recorded at least ten times. This chain uses TRBV10-3 with TRBJ2-2; D possibly uses TRBD1 or TRBD2 (5 bases each). Trimming pared 10 bases from V and 0 bases from J, leaving 9 bases between. From germline, CDR1 is ENHRY and CDR2 SYGVKD. CDR3 length: 13 amino acids. The CDR3: CATGAANTGELFF. CDR3 coding DNA: TGTGCCACCGGGGCCGCGAACACCGGGGAGCTGTTTTTT.

The chain carries TRBV7-9 and TRBJ2-1; the D is unclear. Germline-derived CDR1 and CDR2 are SEHNR and FQNEAQ (reference sequence). This CDR3 has 13 amino acids. The V end was cut by 5 bases, the J end by 3 bases, with 8 bases between. Here the CDR3 DNA reads TGTGCCAGCAGCATGAGAAGCTACAATGAGCAGTTCTTC. Its protein product is CASSMRSYNEQFF.

This clonotype appeared many times. This chain connects TRBV7-2 to TRBJ2-7, with D unclear. Germline CDR1 reads SGHTA; CDR2 reads FQGNSA. The CDR3 totals 14 residues. Trimming removed 6 bases at V and 2 bases at J, with 14 bases between. CDR3 in DNA: TGTGCCAGCAGTCCAACCCATCCGCCCTACGAGCAGTACTTC. It translates to CASSPTHPPYEQYF.

The chain couples TRBV6-5 to TRBJ2-3; 7 nucleotides line up with TRBD1. Trimming removed 6 bases from V and 3 bases from J; junction bases left unmatched: 12. From germline, CDR1 is MNHEY and CDR2 SVGAGI. CDR3 size: 16 residues. The CDR3 sequence: CASSSPTGWGTDTQYF. The CDR3 bases are TGTGCCAGCAGCTCCCCGACAGGGTGGGGGACAGATACGCAGTATTTT.

The table lists this clonotype with many counts. This chain uses TRBV20-1 with TRBJ2-3; D remains unclear. This CDR3 is built from 12 residues. Germline CDR1 is DFQATT and CDR2 is SNEGSKA (reference sequence). Trimming removed 3 bases from V and 6 bases from J, with 10 bases in between. The chain's CDR3 is CSARDHQDTQYF. CDR3 DNA: TGCAGTGCTAGGGACCACCAGGATACGCAGTATTTT.

The CDR3 spells CSAVDYSTDTQYF. The DNA of the CDR3 is TGCAGTGCTGTCGACTACAGCACAGATACGCAGTATTTT. J is TRBJ2-3 and V is TRBV20-1, with D tentatively TRBD2 (5 bases). Between the trimmed V and J ends, which lost 5 bases and 0 bases, there was a span of 9 bases. This CDR3 is built from 13 residues. Per germline, CDR1 DFQATT and CDR2 SNEGSKA (reference sequence).

The V and J genes are TRBV20-1 and TRBJ2-6; D gene ambiguous. CDR3 size: 14 residues. Germline V CDR1 and CDR2: DFQATT, SNEGSKA (reference sequence). The germline V and J ends were trimmed by 6 bases and 1 base, with 10 bases remaining between them. The CDR3 DNA reads TGCAGTGCCCCAGTTCAGTCTGGGGCCAACGTCCTGACTTTC. Protein: CSAPVQSGANVLTF.

The chain links TRBV24-1 to TRBJ2-7; D unclear. CDR3 length: 16 residues. The germline CDR1 and CDR2 sequences are KGHDR and SFDVKD. V was cut by 4 bases and J by 2 bases, with 17 bases left in between. CDR3 in DNA: TGTGCCACCAGTGACCCGGTCGCGCAAAACCCCTACGAGCAGTACTTC. The encoded protein is CATSDPVAQNPYEQYF.

This clonotype was recorded at least ten times. V is TRBV4-1 and J is TRBJ2-1, with a weak D call TRBD1 (6 bases). Trimming took 5 bases from V and 4 from J, leaving 18 bases between them. CDR3 length equals 16 residues. Germline assignment: CDR1 MGHRA and CDR2 YSYEKL. For the CDR3, the DNA is TGCGCCAGCAGCAACCCCGCAGGGGCGCGTTACAATGAGCAGTTCTTC. Translation gives CASSNPAGARYNEQFF.

This clonotype turned up a few times. The rearrangement joins TRBV6-2 or TRBV6-3 to TRBJ1-2, with unresolved D. With 2 bases removed from V and 1 base from J, the gap between germline ends came to 11 bases. The CDR3 extends over 15 amino acids. Per the germline V gene, CDR1 is MNHEY and CDR2 is SVGEGT. The CDR3 nucleotides are TGTGCCAGCAGTTACACGGCAGAGTTTAACTATGGCTACACCTTC. Translating gives CASSYTAEFNYGYTF.

The J gene is TRBJ1-5, the V gene TRBV19; no definite D call. Trimming shortened V by 6 bases and J by 6 bases, and 6 bases separated the two germline ends. The CDR3 length is 11 residues. Germline V gene sequence: CDR1 LNHDA, CDR2 SQIVND (reference sequence). CDR3 loop: CASSESQPQHF. The CDR3 bases are TGTGCCAGTAGCGAAAGTCAGCCCCAGCATTTT.

This clonotype came up many times. This sequence joins TRBV4-3 and TRBJ2-1; tentative D call: TRBD1 (5 bases). V was pared by 0 bases and J by 4 bases, with 10 bases between. This CDR3 is built from 15 residues. Germline CDR1 is LGHNA and CDR2 is YSLEER. The CDR3 bases are TGCGCCAGCAGCCAAGATCAGGACACGTACAATGAGCAGTTCTTC. Its translation is CASSQDQDTYNEQFF.

This chain joins TRBV20-1 and TRBJ2-1, with 12 bases identical to TRBD2. CDR3 length: 17 amino acids. Germline CDR1 and CDR2: DFQATT and SNEGSKA (reference sequence). Trimming at V came to 1 base and at J to 6 bases, leaving 10 bases not matched to a gene. CDR3 sequence: CSARVPLAGGPFNEQFF. The CDR3 bases are TGCAGTGCTAGAGTACCGCTAGCGGGAGGGCCGTTCAATGAGCAGTTCTTC.

This clonotype was observed a handful of times. This chain joins TRBV2 and TRBJ2-2; D is undetermined. Per germline, CDR1 SNHLY and CDR2 FYNNEI. V was cut by 6 bases and J by 2 bases, with 10 bases left in between. The CDR3 is 14 residues long. For the CDR3, the DNA is TGTGCCAGCAGGCCGTACGGCAACACCGGGGAGCTGTTTTTT. This encodes CASRPYGNTGELFF.

This clonotype was observed a few times. The chain recombines TRBV5-1 with TRBJ1-1; D perhaps matches TRBD1 (6 bases). This CDR3 has 15 amino acids. V lost 3 bases, J lost 4 bases, and 16 bases lay in between. Germline V gene data show CDR1 as SGHRS and CDR2 as YFSETQ. The CDR3, as DNA: TGCGCCAGCAGCTCGACAGGTTCGGGAGGCACTGAAGCTTTCTTT. It translates to CASSSTGSGGTEAFF.